This entry lists 31 T cell receptor beta chains sequenced from one sample in a study of blood T cell repertoires in COVID-19. TCRdb keeps only in-frame clones here, not all; method: immunoSEQ multiplex PCR. The data show around 250,000 clones, with approximately 85% seen just once and about 8.2% held by the top ten. Sequenced sample: PBMCs or T cells enriched from blood (not recorded which). The receptors derive from a woman aged 45 to 65 with acute COVID-19.

V and J are TRBV6-1 and TRBJ1-5; no firm D call. The germline V gene encodes CDR1 MNHNS and CDR2 SASEGT. V lost 1 base, J lost 0 bases, and 10 bases lay in between. The CDR3 contains 16 residues. CDR3: CASSEGIAVSNQPQHF. For the CDR3, the DNA is TGTGCCAGCAGTGAAGGGATAGCTGTTAGCAATCAGCCCCAGCATTTT.

This clone is a singleton in its sample. The chain is built from TRBV7-2 and TRBJ2-1, with D perhaps TRBD1 (6 bases). Germline CDR1 is SGHTA and CDR2 is FQGNSA. The V gene lost 5 bases and the J gene lost 7 bases, with 15 bases spanning the gap. This CDR3 comprises 14 residues. CDR3 region: CASSRDMGRNEQFF. The CDR3, as DNA: TGTGCCAGCAGCCGGGACATGGGCAGGAATGAGCAGTTCTTC.

The V and J genes are TRBV9 and TRBJ1-6; the D gene is possibly TRBD1 (5 bases). CDR3 length equals 18 residues. V lost 0 bases and J 7 bases, leaving 20 bases between the germline ends. Germline V gene sequence: CDR1 SGDLS, CDR2 YYNGEE. This CDR3 reads CASSVDFGGGLRNSPLHF. DNA of the CDR3: TGTGCCAGCAGCGTAGATTTCGGGGGGGGACTCCGAAATTCACCCCTCCACTTT.

This clone was seen only once. The chain recombines TRBV19 with TRBJ2-5; D remains unclear. Germline lookup yields CDR1 LNHDA and CDR2 SQIVND (reference sequence). CDR3 size: 13 residues. Trimming took off 1 base at V and 5 bases at J, with 8 bases between the two ends. This CDR3 is CASSIGGWETQYF. In nucleotides, the CDR3 is TGTGCCAGTAGTATAGGAGGCTGGGAGACCCAGTACTTC.

The V call is TRBV11-2, the J call TRBJ2-5; perhaps TRBD2 as D (6 bases). The CDR3 consists of 12 residues. Trimming pared 5 bases from V and 5 bases from J, leaving 9 bases between. Germline assignment: CDR1 SGHAT and CDR2 FQNNGV. For the CDR3, the DNA is TGTGCCAGCAGCCGGGACTTGGAGACCCAGTACTTC. This encodes CASSRDLETQYF.

The rearrangement links TRBV12-5 to TRBJ1-1, with no clear D. Trimming shortened V by 0 bases and J by 10 bases, and 9 bases separated the two germline ends. Germline lookup yields CDR1 LGHNT and CDR2 FRNRAP. The CDR3 length is 12 residues. Here the CDR3 reads CASGLVRGRAFF. The CDR3 region has the DNA TGTGCTAGTGGTTTGGTACGAGGGAGAGCTTTCTTT.

The V and J genes are TRBV7-2 and TRBJ2-6; D unclear. The CDR3 spans 17 residues. The ends were cut back, 1 base at V and 0 bases at J, with 10 bases in the middle. CDR1 is SGHTA, CDR2 FQGNSA, per germline. This chain's CDR3 is CASSLESAVSGANVLTF. CDR3 sequence (DNA): TGTGCCAGCAGCTTAGAGTCCGCGGTCTCTGGGGCCAACGTCCTGACTTTC.

The V call is TRBV6-6, the J call TRBJ1-1; D possibly corresponds to TRBD1 (6 bases). Germline CDR1 reads MNHNY; CDR2 reads SVGAGI (reference sequence). The CDR3 loop spans 14 amino acids. With 7 bases removed from V and 4 bases from J, the gap between germline ends came to 16 bases. CDR3 bases: TGTGCCAGCAACGACGGGGGGCTGTTCACTGAAGCTTTCTTT. Translating it yields CASNDGGLFTEAFF.

J is TRBJ1-4 and V is TRBV14; TRBD1 matches 12 bases. Unmatched junction bases numbered 7, after V lost 3 bases and J lost 5 bases. From germline, CDR1 is SGHDN and CDR2 FVKESK. The CDR3 is 17 residues long. The CDR3 spells CASSQSRDRGRNEKLFF. Here the CDR3 DNA reads TGTGCCAGCAGCCAGAGCCGGGACAGGGGGCGGAATGAAAAACTGTTTTTT. Full variable domain (outside the CDR3, taken from reference TRBV14 and TRBJ1-4): EAGVTQFPSHSVIEKGQTVTLRCDPISGHDNLYWYRRVMGKEIKFLLHFVKESKQDESGMPNNRFLAERTGGTYSTLKVQPAELEDSGVYFCASSQSRDRGRNEKLFFGSGTQLSVL.

This clone has a single count. The rearrangement links TRBV25-1 to TRBJ2-6; D unresolved. The germline V gene encodes CDR1 MGHDK and CDR2 SYGVNS. The CDR3 contains 13 residues. Trimming stripped 6 bases from V and 1 base from J, with 4 bases between. The CDR3 nucleotides read TGTGCCAGCAGCAATTCTGGGGCCAACGTCCTGACTTTC. The encoded protein is CASSNSGANVLTF.

The CDR3: CASSQGGQGVYEQYF. In DNA, the CDR3 is TGTGCCAGCAGCCAAGGAGGACAGGGGGTTTACGAGCAGTACTTC. The J gene is TRBJ2-7, the V gene TRBV4-2, with 10 positions matching TRBD1. The ends lost 1 base at V and 4 bases at J; junction bases unmatched: 4. The germline V gene encodes CDR1 LGHNA and CDR2 YNFKEQ. The CDR3 totals 15 residues.

This chain joins TRBV18 and TRBJ1-3; 10 bases map to TRBD1. CDR3 length: 19 residues. V was pared by 6 bases and J by 4 bases, with 18 bases of the junction left unmatched. Germline values: CDR1 KGHSH, CDR2 LQKENI. The CDR3 DNA is TGTGCCAGCTCCCTCACGCCGGGACAGGGGACGAGTCGGGGAAACACCATATATTTT. This sequence encodes CASSLTPGQGTSRGNTIYF.

This clone was recorded a few times. V gene TRBV7-7 combines with J gene TRBJ2-1, with 9 bases identical to TRBD1. Per germline, CDR1 SSHAT and CDR2 FNYEAQ (reference sequence). Trimming removed 3 bases from V and 9 bases from J; junction bases left unmatched: 3. CDR3 length: 13 residues. The CDR3 coding sequence is TGTGCCAGCAGCTTGGGGACAGGGCGTGAGCAGTTCTTC. Translation gives CASSLGTGREQFF. The full variable domain, its missing parts supplied by reference TRBV7-7 and TRBJ2-1, is GAGVSQSPRYKVTKRGQDVTLRCDPISSHATLYWYQQALGQGPEFLTYFNYEAQPDKSGLPSDRFSAERPEGSISTLTIQRTEQRDSAMYRCASSLGTGREQFFGPGTRLTVL.

V is TRBV3-1 (or the pseudogene TRBV3-2) and J is TRBJ1-2, with no clear D. Trimming cost V 1 base and J 14 bases, with 11 bases left between them. Germline V CDR1 and CDR2: LGHDT, YNNKEL (reference sequence). This CDR3 is built from 11 residues. As DNA, the CDR3 is TGTGCCAGCAGCCAAGCCAAATCTGCGACCTTC. This codes for CASSQAKSATF.

The V and J genes are TRBV30 and TRBJ1-2; D gene uncertain. Trimming cost V 5 bases and J 0 bases, with 10 bases left between them. This CDR3 spans 13 amino acids. From germline, CDR1 is GTSNPN and CDR2 SVGIG (reference sequence). CDR3 region: CAWADTTNYGYTF. The DNA for the CDR3 is TGTGCCTGGGCAGACACGACTAACTATGGCTACACCTTC.

The J gene is TRBJ1-1, the V gene TRBV7-6; possible D gene TRBD1, 5 bases. Trimming took 1 base from V and 1 from J, leaving 10 bases between them. The CDR3 is made up of 15 amino acids. The germline V gene encodes CDR1 SGHVS and CDR2 FNYEAQ. CDR3 protein: CASSLGHTGNTEAFF. The CDR3 DNA sequence: TGTGCCAGCAGCTTAGGCCATACAGGGAACACTGAAGCTTTCTTT.

The chain joins TRBV5-4 to TRBJ2-1; TRBD2 matches at 12 bases. Germline V gene sequence: CDR1 SGHNT, CDR2 YYREEE (reference sequence). The CDR3 sequence is 15 residues long. J lost 7 bases, V lost 4 bases, and 6 bases had no gene match. The CDR3 sequence is CASSPGTSGPNEQFF. CDR3 bases: TGTGCCAGCAGCCCCGGGACTAGCGGGCCTAATGAGCAGTTCTTC.

The rearrangement links TRBV10-3 to TRBJ1-1; no firm D call. Germline loops: CDR1 ENHRY, CDR2 SYGVKD. The CDR3 loop spans 16 amino acids. V was trimmed by 6 bases and J by 5 bases, leaving 22 bases between them. The CDR3 loop reads CAIRPESRGWYTEAFF. CDR3 in DNA: TGTGCCATCAGACCTGAGTCCCGGGGATGGTATACTGAAGCTTTCTTT.

This clone was observed once. The CDR3 sequence is CASSLALSRDSNYEQYF. The CDR3 bases are TGTGCCAGCAGCTTAGCCCTGTCCCGGGACAGTAACTACGAGCAGTACTTC. The gene calls are TRBV7-2 and TRBJ2-7, with TRBD1 matching over 7 bases. This CDR3 is 17 amino acids long. In germline, CDR1 is SGHTA, CDR2 FQGNSA. The ends lost 0 bases at V and 3 bases at J; junction bases unmatched: 11.

The chain has TRBV7-2 and TRBJ1-5; 9 nucleotides agree with TRBD1. Germline values: CDR1 SGHTA, CDR2 FQGNSA. Germline trimming cut 0 bases from V and 6 bases from J; bases unmatched to any gene: 6. The CDR3 consists of 16 residues. The DNA of the CDR3 is TGTGCCAGCAGCTTAGCCGGGACAGGGCCGAGTCAGCCCCAGCATTTT. It translates to CASSLAGTGPSQPQHF.

The gene calls are TRBV15 and TRBJ2-7, with D maybe TRBD1 (6 bases). Germline values: CDR1 LNHNV, CDR2 YYDKDF (reference sequence). Trimming cost V 11 bases and J 0 bases, with 11 bases left between them. This CDR3 comprises 12 residues. CDR3 loop: CAVRDTSYEQYF. DNA of the CDR3: TGTGCCGTACGGGACACCTCCTACGAGCAGTACTTC.

V and J are TRBV5-5 and TRBJ1-1; TRBD1 agrees at 7 bases. Per the germline V gene, CDR1 is SGHKS and CDR2 is YYEKEE (reference sequence). The length of the CDR3 is 15 residues. Unmatched junction bases numbered 6, after V lost 4 bases and J lost 0 bases. CDR3 amino acids: CASSQEGQLNTEAFF. Here the CDR3 DNA reads TGTGCCAGCAGCCAGGAGGGACAGTTGAACACTGAAGCTTTCTTT.

This clone was observed once. The chain recombines TRBV7-2 with TRBJ2-1; D remains ambiguous. V dropped 5 bases and J dropped 3 bases, with 8 bases sitting between them. CDR1 and CDR2 from the germline V gene are SGHTA and FQGNSA. CDR3 length: 13 residues. CDR3 DNA: TGTGCCAGCAGCCTCCAGATCTACAATGAGCAGTTCTTC. Translated: CASSLQIYNEQFF.

This chain joins TRBV6-5 and TRBJ1-6; no definite D call. The CDR3 has 12 residues. The V end lost 6 bases, the J end lost 7 bases, and 7 bases lay between the germline ends. The germline gives CDR1 MNHEY, CDR2 SVGAGI. The CDR3 region has the DNA TGTGCCAGCAGGAAGAGGAATTCACCCCTCCACTTT. Protein product: CASRKRNSPLHF.

This clone appeared a single time. The chain links TRBV11-2 to TRBJ1-2, with TRBD1 identical over 8 bases. Per the germline V gene, CDR1 is SGHAT and CDR2 is FQNNGV. This CDR3 is built from 13 residues. J lost 2 bases, V lost 6 bases, and 2 bases had no gene match. CDR3 bases: TGTGCCAGCAGTAGACAGGGGAACTATGGCTACACCTTC. This codes for CASSRQGNYGYTF.

The genes are TRBV6-6 and TRBJ2-3, with a weak D call TRBD2 (5 bases). The CDR3 spans 15 residues. Per the germline V gene, CDR1 is MNHNY and CDR2 is SVGAGI (reference sequence). The ends were cut back, 6 bases at V and 4 bases at J, with 17 bases in the middle. Here the CDR3 DNA reads TGTGCCAGCAGGGGCAGTCCGGGGTCCGCAGATACGCAGTATTTT. It specifies CASRGSPGSADTQYF.

This chain joins TRBV5-8 and TRBJ1-5; TRBD1 matches 7 bases. Per germline, CDR1 SGHTS and CDR2 YDEGEE. The CDR3 covers 17 residues. V lost 0 bases to trimming and J lost 4 bases; unmatched junction nucleotides: 10. CDR3 sequence: CASSLELTGAGNQPQHF. CDR3 in DNA: TGTGCCAGCAGCTTGGAACTAACAGGGGCCGGGAATCAGCCCCAGCATTTT. Full variable domain (missing parts from reference TRBV5-8 and TRBJ1-5): EAGVTQSPTHLIKTRGQQATLRCSPISGHTSVYWYQQALGLGLQFLLWYDEGEERNRGNFPPRFSGRQFPNYSSELNVNALELEDSALYLCASSLELTGAGNQPQHFGDGTRLSIL.

The rearrangement joins TRBV15 to TRBJ2-7; D perhaps matches TRBD1 (6 bases). Germline V gene sequence: CDR1 LNHNV, CDR2 YYDKDF (reference sequence). This CDR3 comprises 16 residues. V was shortened by 1 base and J by 0 bases, with 13 bases between the two germline ends. CDR3 coding DNA: TGTGCCACCAGCAGAGTGGGGCAGGGGTTCTCCTACGAGCAGTACTTC. This sequence encodes CATSRVGQGFSYEQYF.

The V gene is TRBV7-9, the J gene TRBJ1-2; 8 bases line up with TRBD1. Germline CDR1 SEHNR, CDR2 FQNEAQ (reference sequence). J was trimmed by 5 bases and V by 5 bases; bases with no gene match: 10. The CDR3 is made up of 15 amino acids. The CDR3 DNA sequence: TGTGCCAGCAGCGCCTCAGGGGGCGCAGGATATGGCTACACCTTC. Encoded protein: CASSASGGAGYGYTF.

The V call is TRBV10-3, the J call TRBJ2-3; D gene unclear. This CDR3 has 15 amino acids. The germline V gene encodes CDR1 ENHRY and CDR2 SYGVKD. Trimming shortened V by 3 bases and J by 5 bases, and 15 bases separated the two germline ends. In DNA form, the CDR3 reads TGTGCCATCAGTGATGGCCCGGCAGGCGTAGATACGCAGTATTTT. It yields the protein CAISDGPAGVDTQYF.

Only a few counts were recorded for this clone. This rearrangement joins TRBV12-3 or TRBV12-4 to TRBJ1-2, with D unresolved. V was clipped by 6 bases and J by 8 bases, with 10 bases between them. The CDR3 has 11 amino acids. DNA of the CDR3: TGTGCCAGCAGCTCACGCGGGGGCTACACCTTC. Translating gives CASSSRGGYTF.